Below are 11 T cell receptor beta chains sequenced from a single sample in a study of shared clonotypes between healthy human individuals. Clones were sequenced by immunoSEQ multiplex PCR, and TCRdb holds only the in-frame ones, with some missing. The table records around 1,100,000 clones, about 80% of them present only once. Sequencing used memory CD4+ T cells from PBMCs. Subset: CD45RA-negative fraction. The receptor source for this set is a man aged 18 to 30 in good health. Some clones in this sample may be carry-over from other donors' samples.

CDR3 amino acids: CASSPFGGGIGTEAFF. The DNA of the CDR3 is TGTGCCAGCAGCCCTTTCGGGGGAGGAATTGGGACTGAAGCTTTCTTT. The chain recombines TRBV7-2 with TRBJ1-1; a possible D gene is TRBD1 (5 bases). Looked up from germline, CDR1 is SGHTA and CDR2 is FQGNSA. V was pared by 5 bases and J by 5 bases, with 21 bases between. This CDR3 has 16 amino acids.

The J gene is TRBJ1-1, the V gene TRBV19; tentatively, D is TRBD1 (6 bases). Trimming removed 5 bases from V and 5 bases from J, with 12 bases in between. The germline V gene encodes CDR1 LNHDA and CDR2 SQIVND (reference sequence). The length of the CDR3 is 13 residues. The CDR3 bases are TGTGCCAGTAGTCAAAGGGGGTGGACTGAAGCTTTCTTT. Its protein is CASSQRGWTEAFF.

This rearrangement joins TRBV5-1 to TRBJ2-7, with 7 positions matching TRBD2. The CDR3 has 14 residues. V dropped 1 base and J dropped 5; count of bases not matched to a gene: 6. CDR1 and CDR2 from the germline V gene are SGHRS and YFSETQ. The CDR3 reads CASSLWAGVDEQYF. The CDR3 DNA sequence: TGCGCCAGCAGCTTGTGGGCGGGAGTCGACGAGCAGTACTTC. Variable domain in full (rest from reference TRBV5-1 and TRBJ2-7): KAGVTQTPRYLIKTRGQQVTLSCSPISGHRSVSWYQQTPGQGLQFLFEYFSETQRNKGNFPGRFSGRQFSNSRSEMNVSTLELGDSALYLCASSLWAGVDEQYFGPGTRLTVT.

The CDR3 is CASSALWTTGHEQFF. The CDR3 DNA follows: TGTGCCAGCAGCGCCCTCTGGACTACGGGCCATGAGCAGTTCTTC. V and J are TRBV9 and TRBJ2-1; TRBD2 is a possible D gene (6 bases). Germline V CDR1 and CDR2: SGDLS, YYNGEE. There are 15 residues in the CDR3. Trimming stripped 3 bases from V and 8 bases from J, with 18 bases between.

The V gene is TRBV19, the J gene TRBJ1-2, with D perhaps matching TRBD1 (6 bases). This CDR3 has 16 residues. Germline CDR1 is LNHDA and CDR2 is SQIVND (reference sequence). Trimming stripped 1 base from V and 0 bases from J, with 12 bases between. CDR3: CASSIGGTRTNYGYTF. As DNA, the CDR3 is TGTGCCAGTAGTATAGGTGGGACAAGAACTAACTATGGCTACACCTTC.

As to this clone: The sample carries other DNA sequences with the same CDR3. In DNA form, the CDR3 reads TGTGCCATCAGCAGGGACTCTTACGAGCAGTACTTC. This gives the protein CAISRDSYEQYF. This rearrangement joins TRBV10-3 to TRBJ2-7; a possible D gene is TRBD2 (6 bases). V was pared by 6 bases and J by 4 bases, with 10 bases between. Per the germline V gene, CDR1 is ENHRY and CDR2 is SYGVKD. CDR3 length: 12 residues.

The chain couples TRBV5-1 to TRBJ2-5; no reliable D call. The ends were cut back, 9 bases at V and 2 bases at J, with 11 bases in the middle. CDR1 is SGHRS, CDR2 YFSETQ, per germline. The CDR3 runs to 12 residues. CDR3 DNA: TGCGCCACCTTAAACAAACAAGAGACCCAGTACTTC. Its translation is CATLNKQETQYF. The full variable domain, its missing parts supplied by reference TRBV5-1 and TRBJ2-5, is KAGVTQTPRYLIKTRGQQVTLSCSPISGHRSVSWYQQTPGQGLQFLFEYFSETQRNKGNFPGRFSGRQFSNSRSEMNVSTLELGDSALYLCATLNKQETQYFGPGTRLLVL.

The rearrangement links TRBV5-1 to TRBJ1-2; D gene uncertain. Trimming cost V 3 bases and J 8 bases, with 17 bases left between them. Germline V gene lookup returns CDR1 SGHRS and CDR2 YFSETQ. CDR3 size: 14 residues. The CDR3 sequence is CASSSGILAEGYTF. The CDR3 nucleotides read TGCGCCAGCAGCTCGGGGATCTTGGCGGAGGGCTACACCTTC. The entire variable domain, with the rest obtained from reference TRBV5-1 and TRBJ1-2, is as follows: KAGVTQTPRYLIKTRGQQVTLSCSPISGHRSVSWYQQTPGQGLQFLFEYFSETQRNKGNFPGRFSGRQFSNSRSEMNVSTLELGDSALYLCASSSGILAEGYTFGSGTRLTVV.

The gene calls are TRBV5-1 and TRBJ2-6, with D maybe TRBD1 (6 bases). CDR3 length equals 15 residues. The V gene lost 2 bases and the J gene lost 3 bases, with 9 bases spanning the gap. Germline V gives CDR1 SGHRS, CDR2 YFSETQ. Here the CDR3 DNA reads TGCGCCAGCAGCTTTGGGGGCGTTGGGGCCAACGTCCTGACTTTC. Translated, it gives CASSFGGVGANVLTF.

In the case of this clone: Different DNA sequences within this sample yield the same CDR3. This chain joins TRBV18 and TRBJ2-2; D is possibly TRBD2 (7 bases). Germline CDR1 is KGHSH and CDR2 is LQKENI. V lost 0 bases and J lost 3, with 11 bases in between. This CDR3 is 16 amino acids long. The CDR3 reads CASSPPGGRDTGELFF. The CDR3 DNA follows: TGTGCCAGCTCACCACCGGGGGGGCGAGACACCGGGGAGCTGTTTTTT.

The V gene is TRBV27, the J gene TRBJ1-3; D gene unclear. Germline values: CDR1 MNHEY, CDR2 SMNVEV (reference sequence). The CDR3 length is 14 residues. The ends were cut back, 4 bases at V and 0 bases at J, with 7 bases in the middle. The CDR3 protein is CASSSRISGNTIYF. CDR3 bases: TGTGCCAGCAGTTCAAGAATCTCTGGAAACACCATATATTTT.